This T cell receptor beta chain was retrieved from a study of shared clonotypes between healthy human individuals. Study-wide points: The study sampled only blood, and tissue repertoires likely differ. A reduction in generation probabilities was seen for non-shared clonotypes relative to those shared by all four donors.

In this sample, this clone turned up many times. Its target is unknown. Replicate PCRs from sorted subsets contained roughly 200 ng DNA, which is some 30,000 T cell genomes. The authors' processing: Junction-only immunoSEQ sequences carried no quality scores, so filtering differed. The data were produced by immunoSEQ multiplex PCR, yet TCRdb's version contains in-frame clones alone and is incomplete. The D gene and trimming were derived from the DNA, and the V and J assignments and clone size from that table. The table shows approximately 95,000 clones, with 67% occurring only once. The germline CDR1 and CDR2 sequences are LNHNV and YYDKDF (reference sequence). The CDR3 contains 14 residues. V lost 5 bases and J lost 5; bases outside the gene matches: 8.

This sequence was found in a man under 40 in good health. The chain couples TRBV15 to TRBJ1-1, with 7 bases lining up with TRBD1. What was sequenced was memory CD8+ T cells sorted from blood. The subset denotes: CD45RO+ cells pooled with CCR7-negative TemRA cells. The DNA of the CDR3 is TGTGCCACCAGCGGAAAACAGGGGAGGACTGAAGCTTTCTTT. Its protein is CATSGKQGRTEAFF.